One and the same sample provided the 3 T cell receptor beta chains below, sequenced in a study of T cell responses to AZD1222 COVID-19 vaccine. Here immunoSEQ multiplex PCR was the method, and the copy in TCRdb shows in-frame clones only, minus some. The data hold about 25,000 clones, with around 90% observed a single time. The source was peripheral blood, collected 28 days after the second AZD1222 dose. These receptor sequences come from an adult who received the AZD1222 COVID-19 vaccine.

V usage is TRBV6-4 and J usage is TRBJ2-1; a weak D match, TRBD1 (6 bases). The CDR3 runs to 15 residues. V shed 2 bases and J shed 0 bases, with 8 bases lying between them. Germline values: CDR1 MRHNA, CDR2 SNTAGT. CDR3 bases: TGTGCCAGCAGTGACAAGGGGGACTCCTACAATGAGCAGTTCTTC. Translated: CASSDKGDSYNEQFF.

V usage is TRBV28 and J usage is TRBJ2-3, with D perhaps TRBD1 (5 bases). CDR1 and CDR2 from the germline V gene are MDHEN and SYDVKM. Trimming left V 2 bases short and J 0 bases short, with 6 bases between. The CDR3 extends over 14 amino acids. The CDR3 coding sequence is TGTGCCAGCAGTTTACAGGGTAGCACAGATACGCAGTATTTT. As protein: CASSLQGSTDTQYF.

This clone was seen just once. This chain joins TRBV7-9 and TRBJ1-1; no clear D gene. V lost 4 bases, J lost 0 bases, and 6 bases lay in between. The CDR3 runs to 13 residues. Germline loops: CDR1 SEHNR, CDR2 FQNEAQ (reference sequence). The CDR3 DNA follows: TGTGCCAGCAGCTCAACAATGAACACTGAAGCTTTCTTT. It specifies CASSSTMNTEAFF.